The clone carrying this T cell receptor beta chain has just a few counts. Its target is unknown. One entry per CDR3 protein results from TCRdb running MiXCR on the 5' RACE reads. The sample consists of roughly 60,000 distinct CDR3 sequences, around 7% of them appearing once. The data are from a study of T cells after yellow fever vaccination. Study-level results: Boosting was followed by the reappearance of most primary-vaccination clones (less than 98% CD4, 85% to 90% CD8). Repertoires obtained by FACS sorting could include abundant clonotypes that entered as contaminants from the bulk population. Although most clonotypes did not, a small share appeared in both CD4 and CD8 compartments.

V was cut by 4 bases and J by 1 base, with 13 bases left in between. The CDR3 runs to 15 residues. Germline V gene lookup returns CDR1 MNHEY and CDR2 SMNVEV (reference sequence). The receptor was derived from a man between 18 and 29 years old who received the YFV17D yellow fever vaccine. This chain joins TRBV27 and TRBJ1-2, with D possibly being TRBD1 (5 bases). The sequencing here drew on CD8+ T cells sorted from PBMCs, taken on the day of the first yellow fever vaccination. CDR3 in amino acids: CASSSPLGGNYGYTF. The CDR3 nucleotides are TGTGCCAGCAGTTCCCCTCTTGGGGGTAACTATGGCTACACCTTC.